The clone carrying this TCR beta chain was seen a handful of times. The sample contains more than one DNA sequence encoding this CDR3. These data come from a study of shared clonotypes between healthy human individuals. Terminally differentiated effector memory CD45RA+ cells were excluded from the naive CD8 cells, which were CD45RO-negative and positively selected for CCR7. Each donor was a Caucasian adult residing in Nashville, Tennessee. Assay used: immunoSEQ multiplex PCR; TCRdb lists only in-frame clones, some missing. The repertoire holds about 2 million clones, with around 96% as singletons. The J segment lost 2 bases and the V segment lost 4 bases, leaving 2 bases of the junction unmatched. The germline V gene encodes CDR1 SGDLS and CDR2 YYNGEE. CDR3 length: 14 residues.

The V call is TRBV9, the J call TRBJ2-7; 11 nucleotides agree with TRBD1. Sequencing was performed on naive CD8+ T cells sorted from blood. The TCR sequence derives from a man aged 18 to 29 in good health. The CDR3 DNA reads as TGTGCCAGCAGCCCGGGACAGGGGGCCTACGAGCAGTACTTC. Protein product: CASSPGQGAYEQYF.